This record looks at one TCR beta chain sequence and its context. Its target is unknown. The sample is drawn from a study of response to subunit inactivated influenza vaccine. TCRdb re-analysed the RT-PCR reads in MiXCR, keeping a single row per CDR3 protein. The sample includes approximately 700,000 distinct CDR3 sequences, more than 11% of them seen just once. The CDR3 length is 14 residues. The V end lost 2 bases, the J end lost 3 bases, and 12 bases lay between the germline ends. Germline V lookup: CDR1 SGDLS, CDR2 YYNGEE. Regarding the study as a whole: Authors proposed each seasonal influenza vaccination draws in few new T cells.

The specimen was PBMCs from blood, collected about 14 days before vaccination. The clonotype was recovered from a man in his fifties or sixties who received an inactivated influenza vaccine. The V and J genes are TRBV9 and TRBJ2-7; weak D call: TRBD1 (6 bases). This CDR3 reads CASSVRDTNYEQYF. The CDR3 DNA follows: TGTGCCAGCAGCGTCAGGGACACTAACTACGAGCAGTACTTC.